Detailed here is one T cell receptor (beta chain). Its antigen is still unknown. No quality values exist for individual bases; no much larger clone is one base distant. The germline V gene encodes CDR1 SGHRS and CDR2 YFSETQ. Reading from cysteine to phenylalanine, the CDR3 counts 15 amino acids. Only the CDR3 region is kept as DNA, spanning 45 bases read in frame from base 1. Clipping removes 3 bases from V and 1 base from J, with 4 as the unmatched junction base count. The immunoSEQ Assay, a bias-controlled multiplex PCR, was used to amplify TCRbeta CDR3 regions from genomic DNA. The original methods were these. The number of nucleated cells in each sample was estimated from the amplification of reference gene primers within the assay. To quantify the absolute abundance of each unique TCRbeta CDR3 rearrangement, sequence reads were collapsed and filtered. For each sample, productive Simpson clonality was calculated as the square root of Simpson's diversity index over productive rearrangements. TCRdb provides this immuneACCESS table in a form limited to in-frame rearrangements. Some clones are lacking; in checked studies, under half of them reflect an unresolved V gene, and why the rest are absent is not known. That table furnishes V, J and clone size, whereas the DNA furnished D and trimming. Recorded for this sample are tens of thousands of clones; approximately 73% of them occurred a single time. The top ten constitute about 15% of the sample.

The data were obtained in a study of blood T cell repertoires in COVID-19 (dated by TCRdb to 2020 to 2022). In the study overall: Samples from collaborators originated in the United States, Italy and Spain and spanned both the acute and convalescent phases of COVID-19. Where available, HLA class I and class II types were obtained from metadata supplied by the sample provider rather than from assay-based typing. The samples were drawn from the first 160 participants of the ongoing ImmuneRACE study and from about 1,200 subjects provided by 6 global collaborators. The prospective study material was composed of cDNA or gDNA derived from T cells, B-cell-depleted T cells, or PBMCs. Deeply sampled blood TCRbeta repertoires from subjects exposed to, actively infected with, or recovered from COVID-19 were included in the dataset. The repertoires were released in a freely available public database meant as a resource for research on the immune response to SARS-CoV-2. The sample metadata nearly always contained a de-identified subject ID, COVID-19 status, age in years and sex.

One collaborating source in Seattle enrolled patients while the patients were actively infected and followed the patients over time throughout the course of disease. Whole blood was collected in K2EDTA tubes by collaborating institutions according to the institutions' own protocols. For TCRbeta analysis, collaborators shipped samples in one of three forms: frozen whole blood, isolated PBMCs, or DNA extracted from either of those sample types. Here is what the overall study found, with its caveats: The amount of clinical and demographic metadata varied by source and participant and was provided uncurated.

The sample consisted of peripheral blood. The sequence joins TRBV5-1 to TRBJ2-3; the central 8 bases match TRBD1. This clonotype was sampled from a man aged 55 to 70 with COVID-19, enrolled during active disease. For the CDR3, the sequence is CASSWGQARTDTQYF. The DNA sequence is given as TGCGCCAGCAGCTGGGGACAGGCCCGCACAGATACGCAGTATTTT.